A single sample gave rise to the 16 T cell receptor beta chains below, sequenced in a study of Ad26.COV2.S vaccination and SARS-CoV-2 variants. The protocol was immunoSEQ multiplex PCR, while the TCRdb copy is restricted to in-frame clones and leaves out a portion. The sample contains 300,000 to 450,000 clones, about 91% of which appear only once. This sample comprised peripheral blood, obtained after recovery from COVID-19. The receptors were gathered from a human donor who had recovered from COVID-19.

The gene calls are TRBV5-1 and TRBJ2-2, with 9 positions matching TRBD1. Trimming took 2 bases from V and 4 from J; bases not matched to a gene: 6. This CDR3 contains 16 residues. The V gene's germline CDR1 is SGHRS and CDR2 YFSETQ. As DNA, the CDR3 is TGCGCCAGCAGCTTCACAGGGGGCGCAGTCACCGGGGAGCTGTTTTTT. It encodes CASSFTGGAVTGELFF.

V gene TRBV5-5 combines with J gene TRBJ1-2; 7 positions match TRBD1. With V trimmed by 4 bases and J by 8 bases, 8 bases remained unmatched. Germline-derived CDR1 and CDR2 are SGHKS and YYEKEE (reference sequence). The CDR3 totals 13 residues. The CDR3 region has the DNA TGTGCCAGCAGCCCGAGCAGGGGGGAAGGCTACACCTTC. Its translation: CASSPSRGEGYTF. Using reference TRBV5-5 and TRBJ1-2 for the parts outside the CDR3, the full variable domain is DAGVTQSPTHLIKTRGQQVTLRCSPISGHKSVSWYQQVLGQGPQFIFQYYEKEERGRGNFPDRFSARQFPNYSSELNVNALLLGDSALYLCASSPSRGEGYTFGSGTRLTVV.

The CDR3 bases are TGTGCCAGCAGCTTAGTAACAGGGGGCACTGAAGCTTTCTTT. It encodes CASSLVTGGTEAFF. The rearrangement uses TRBV7-6 and TRBJ1-1, with 8 bases aligning to TRBD1. The CDR3 is made up of 14 amino acids. V was pared by 1 base and J by 4 bases, with 2 bases of the junction left unmatched. Germline-derived CDR1 and CDR2 are SGHVS and FNYEAQ. The variable domain in full, with the rest retrieved from reference TRBV7-6 and TRBJ1-1, is GAGVSQSPRYKVTKRGQDVALRCDPISGHVSLYWYRQALGQGPEFLTYFNYEAQQDKSGLPNDRFSAERPEGSISTLTIQRTEQRDSAMYRCASSLVTGGTEAFFGQGTRLTVV.

The V gene is TRBV4-2, the J gene TRBJ2-1; 8 nucleotides line up with TRBD1. Germline-derived CDR1 and CDR2 are LGHNA and YNFKEQ. V gave up 3 bases and J gave up 3 bases; unmatched junction bases: 7. The CDR3 consists of 16 residues. DNA for the CDR3: TGTGCCAGCAGCCAGGAGGGGACAGGAAACTACAATGAGCAGTTCTTC. This sequence encodes CASSQEGTGNYNEQFF.

This chain connects TRBV6-6 to TRBJ1-1; maybe TRBD1 (5 bases). With 0 bases removed from V and 11 bases from J, the gap between germline ends came to 19 bases. CDR1 is MNHNY, CDR2 SVGAGI, per germline (reference sequence). This CDR3 comprises 15 residues. CDR3 loop: CASSYSSVGGLRAFF. The CDR3 DNA follows: TGTGCCAGCAGTTACTCCTCCGTTGGGGGGTTGCGGGCTTTCTTT.

CDR3 sequence reads: CASTKKGLDNSPLHF. The CDR3 nucleotides read TGTGCCAGCACCAAGAAGGGGCTGGATAATTCACCCCTCCACTTT. The genes are TRBV21-1 and TRBJ1-6; whether TRBD1, the table's D call, matches the DNA was not checked. TRBV21-1 is a documented pseudogene. CDR3 size: 15 residues.

The chain uses TRBV15 and TRBJ2-6; D unclear. The CDR3 spans 13 residues. V lost 6 bases and J 3 bases, leaving 6 bases between the germline ends. Germline V gene lookup returns CDR1 LNHNV and CDR2 YYDKDF (reference sequence). CDR3 in DNA: TGTGCCACCAGAAATGGTGGGGCCAACGTCCTGACTTTC. This gives the protein CATRNGGANVLTF.

This sequence joins TRBV5-1 and TRBJ1-1; weak D call: TRBD1 (6 bases). Trimming removed 7 bases at V and 10 bases at J, with 14 bases between. CDR3 length equals 11 residues. Germline V CDR1 and CDR2: SGHRS, YFSETQ. CDR3 residues: CASGTGMGAFF. DNA for the CDR3: TGCGCCAGCGGAACAGGGATGGGAGCTTTCTTT.

The J gene is TRBJ2-3, the V gene TRBV2; 13 bases are shared with TRBD2. Trimming cost V 0 bases and J 2 bases; bases outside gene matches: 2. CDR3 size: 17 residues. Germline CDR1 SNHLY, CDR2 FYNNEI. The CDR3 coding sequence is TGTGCCAGCAGTGAAGCCGGGACTAGCGGGGTCACAGATACGCAGTATTTT. Its protein is CASSEAGTSGVTDTQYF. The complete variable domain, with remaining parts taken from reference TRBV2 and TRBJ2-3, reads EPEVTQTPSHQVTQMGQEVILRCVPISNHLYFYWYRQILGQKVEFLVSFYNNEISEKSEIFDDQFSVERPDGSNFTLKIRSTKLEDSAMYFCASSEAGTSGVTDTQYFGPGTRLTVL.

The chain recombines TRBV11-1 with TRBJ2-1; TRBD2 aligns across 9 bases. The CDR3 is 15 residues long. With 2 bases clipped from V and 5 bases from J, the junction kept 4 bases outside the gene matches. Germline V gives CDR1 SGHAT, CDR2 FQDESV (reference sequence). CDR3 sequence: CASSLPLAGNNEQFF. The CDR3 region has the DNA TGTGCCAGCAGCTTACCGCTAGCGGGGAACAATGAGCAGTTCTTC.

The chain is built from TRBV6-5 and TRBJ2-3; 8 nucleotides agree with TRBD2. There are 14 residues in the CDR3. Looked up from germline, CDR1 is MNHEY and CDR2 is SVGAGI. V lost 6 bases and J lost 2; bases outside the gene matches: 4. The CDR3 DNA sequence: TGTGCCAGCAGGAGCGGGGGAACCACAGATACGCAGTATTTT. Residues: CASRSGGTTDTQYF.

The V gene is TRBV12-3 or TRBV12-4, the J gene TRBJ1-2; a possible D gene is TRBD1 (5 bases). V was trimmed by 7 bases and J by 8 bases, leaving 17 bases between them. This CDR3 region has 13 residues. The CDR3 DNA sequence: TGTGCCAGCAATGAACAGGCGTCTGAGGGCTACACCTTC. Protein sequence: CASNEQASEGYTF.

CDR3 sequence: CASSLDGGGYEQYF. The CDR3, as DNA: TGTGCCAGCAGCTTAGACGGGGGGGGCTACGAGCAGTACTTC. The chain is built from TRBV7-2 and TRBJ2-7; 8 bases fit TRBD2. CDR3 size: 14 residues. Germline assignment: CDR1 SGHTA and CDR2 FQGNSA. Unmatched junction bases numbered 2, after V lost 1 base and J lost 3 bases.

The CDR3 protein is CASSLVHAKQETQYF. The CDR3 bases are TGTGCCAGCAGCTTAGTGCATGCAAAACAAGAGACCCAGTACTTC. This chain connects TRBV11-2 to TRBJ2-5, with unresolved D. Germline CDR1 and CDR2: SGHAT and FQNNGV. The V end lost 1 base, the J end lost 2 bases, and 11 bases lay between the germline ends. The CDR3 covers 15 residues.

The count of this clone is one. V gene TRBV5-5 combines with J gene TRBJ2-1, with TRBD2 matching 7 bases. Germline loops: CDR1 SGHKS, CDR2 YYEKEE (reference sequence). The CDR3 is 13 amino acids. V dropped 4 bases and J dropped 15; count of bases not matched to a gene: 13. The CDR3 here is CASSPRGDLPSFF. CDR3 coding DNA: TGTGCCAGCAGCCCACGGGGGGATCTTCCCTCGTTCTTC.

The genes are TRBV7-9 and TRBJ2-5, with 15 bases identical to TRBD2. Germline-derived CDR1 and CDR2 are SEHNR and FQNEAQ (reference sequence). Trimming cost V 6 bases and J 7 bases; bases outside gene matches: 18. This CDR3 spans 19 amino acids. The CDR3 reads CASSRTRGLAGGETGTQYF. The CDR3 coding sequence is TGTGCCAGCAGTCGTACACGGGGACTAGCGGGGGGCGAGACGGGGACCCAGTACTTC.